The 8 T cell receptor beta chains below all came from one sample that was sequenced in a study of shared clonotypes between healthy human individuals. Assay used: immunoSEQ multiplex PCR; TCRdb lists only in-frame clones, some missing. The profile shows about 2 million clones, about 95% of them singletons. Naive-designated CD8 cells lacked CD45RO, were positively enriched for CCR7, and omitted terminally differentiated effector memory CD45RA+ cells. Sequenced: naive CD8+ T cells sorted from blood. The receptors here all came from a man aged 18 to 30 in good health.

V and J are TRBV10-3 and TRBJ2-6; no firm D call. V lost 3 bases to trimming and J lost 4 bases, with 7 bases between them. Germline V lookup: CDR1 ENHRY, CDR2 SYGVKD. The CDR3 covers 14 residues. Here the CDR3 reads CAISDKSGANVLTF. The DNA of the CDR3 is TGTGCCATCAGTGATAAGTCCGGGGCCAACGTCCTGACTTTC.

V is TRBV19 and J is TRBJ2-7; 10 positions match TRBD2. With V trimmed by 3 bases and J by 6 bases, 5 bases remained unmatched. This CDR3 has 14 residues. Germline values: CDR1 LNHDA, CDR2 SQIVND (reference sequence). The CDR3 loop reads CASSIVASGSEQYF. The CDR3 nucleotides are TGTGCCAGTAGTATCGTAGCTAGCGGGAGCGAGCAGTACTTC.

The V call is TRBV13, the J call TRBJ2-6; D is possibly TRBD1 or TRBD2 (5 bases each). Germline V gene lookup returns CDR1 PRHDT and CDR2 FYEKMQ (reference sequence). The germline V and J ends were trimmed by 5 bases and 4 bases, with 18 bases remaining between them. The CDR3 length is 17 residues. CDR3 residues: CASSGGPRGAGANVLTF. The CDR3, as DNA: TGTGCCAGCAGCGGAGGCCCTAGGGGAGCCGGGGCCAACGTCCTGACTTTC.

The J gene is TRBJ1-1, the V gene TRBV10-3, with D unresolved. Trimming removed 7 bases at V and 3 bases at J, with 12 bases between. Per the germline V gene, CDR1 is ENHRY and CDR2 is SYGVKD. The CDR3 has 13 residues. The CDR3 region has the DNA TGTGCCATCAAGGCTGAGGGTTACACTGAAGCTTTCTTT. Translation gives CAIKAEGYTEAFF.

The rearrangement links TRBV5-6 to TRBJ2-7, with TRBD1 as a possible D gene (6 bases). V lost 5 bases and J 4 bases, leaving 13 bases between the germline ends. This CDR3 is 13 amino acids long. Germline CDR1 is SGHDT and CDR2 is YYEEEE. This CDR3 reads CASSSDRLYEQYF. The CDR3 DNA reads TGTGCCAGCAGTTCAGACAGGCTGTACGAGCAGTACTTC.

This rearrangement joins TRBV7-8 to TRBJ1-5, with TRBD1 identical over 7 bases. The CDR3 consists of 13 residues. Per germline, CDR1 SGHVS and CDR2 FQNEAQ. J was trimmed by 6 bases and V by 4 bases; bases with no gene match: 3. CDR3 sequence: CASSSTGSQPQHF. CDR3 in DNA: TGTGCCAGCAGCTCGACAGGGAGTCAGCCCCAGCATTTT.

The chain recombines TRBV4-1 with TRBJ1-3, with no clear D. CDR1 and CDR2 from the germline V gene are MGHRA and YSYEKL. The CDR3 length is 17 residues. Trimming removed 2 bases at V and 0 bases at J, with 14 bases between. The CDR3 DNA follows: TGCGCCAGCAGCCAAAAGAATCCAGGCGGCTCTGGAAACACCATATATTTT. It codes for CASSQKNPGGSGNTIYF.

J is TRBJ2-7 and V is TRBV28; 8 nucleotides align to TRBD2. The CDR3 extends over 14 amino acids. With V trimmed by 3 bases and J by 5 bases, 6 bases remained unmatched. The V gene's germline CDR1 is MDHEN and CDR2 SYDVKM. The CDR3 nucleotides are TGTGCCAGCAGTTTTTCAAGCGGGGGCAACGAGCAGTACTTC. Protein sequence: CASSFSSGGNEQYF.